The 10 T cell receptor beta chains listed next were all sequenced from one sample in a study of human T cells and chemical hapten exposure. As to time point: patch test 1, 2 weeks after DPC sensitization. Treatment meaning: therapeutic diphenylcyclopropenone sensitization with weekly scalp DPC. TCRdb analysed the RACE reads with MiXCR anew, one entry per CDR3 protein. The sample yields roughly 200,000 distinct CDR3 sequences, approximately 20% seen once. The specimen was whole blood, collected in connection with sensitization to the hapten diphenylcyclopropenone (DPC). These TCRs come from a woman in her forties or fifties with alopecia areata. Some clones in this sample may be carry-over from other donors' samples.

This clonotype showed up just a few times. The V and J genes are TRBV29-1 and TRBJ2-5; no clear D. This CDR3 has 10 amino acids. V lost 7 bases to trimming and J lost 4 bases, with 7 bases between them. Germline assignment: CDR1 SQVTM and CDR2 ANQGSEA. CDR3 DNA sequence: TGCAGCGCCTTCGGAGAGACCCAGTACTTC. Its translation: CSAFGETQYF.

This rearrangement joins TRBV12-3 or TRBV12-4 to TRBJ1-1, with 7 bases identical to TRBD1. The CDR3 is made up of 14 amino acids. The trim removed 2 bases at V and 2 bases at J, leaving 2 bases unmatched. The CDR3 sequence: CASSLTGANTEAFF. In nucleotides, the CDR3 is TGTGCCAGCAGTTTAACAGGGGCCAACACTGAAGCTTTCTTT.

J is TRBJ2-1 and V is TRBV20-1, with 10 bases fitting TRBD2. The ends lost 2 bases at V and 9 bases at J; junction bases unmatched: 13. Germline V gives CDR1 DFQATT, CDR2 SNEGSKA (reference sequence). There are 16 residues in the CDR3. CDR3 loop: CSARSVAGGKIAEQFF. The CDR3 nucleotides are TGCAGTGCTAGATCAGTAGCGGGAGGTAAAATCGCTGAGCAGTTCTTC.

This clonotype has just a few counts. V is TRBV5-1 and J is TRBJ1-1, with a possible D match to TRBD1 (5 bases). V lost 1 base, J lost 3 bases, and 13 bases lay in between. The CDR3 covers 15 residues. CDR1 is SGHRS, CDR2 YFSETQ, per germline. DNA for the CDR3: TGCGCCAGCAGCTTGCGGGGCCCCTGGGACACTGAAGCTTTCTTT. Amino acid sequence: CASSLRGPWDTEAFF.

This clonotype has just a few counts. The CDR3 spells CASSSPAVEQFF. Here the CDR3 DNA reads TGTGCCAGCTCCTCCCCGGCGGTGGAGCAGTTCTTC. The J gene is TRBJ2-1, the V gene TRBV18, with D unresolved. The CDR3 contains 12 residues. CDR1 KGHSH and CDR2 LQKENI come from the germline V gene. Between the trimmed V and J ends, which lost 6 bases and 10 bases, there was a span of 13 bases.

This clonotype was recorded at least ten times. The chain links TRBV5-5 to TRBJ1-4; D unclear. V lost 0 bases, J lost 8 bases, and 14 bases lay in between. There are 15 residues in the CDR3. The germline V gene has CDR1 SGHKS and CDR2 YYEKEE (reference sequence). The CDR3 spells CASSLVGRLMEKLFF. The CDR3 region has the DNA TGTGCCAGCAGCTTGGTCGGCAGGCTTATGGAAAAACTGTTTTTT. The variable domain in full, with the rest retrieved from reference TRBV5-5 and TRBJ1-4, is DAGVTQSPTHLIKTRGQQVTLRCSPISGHKSVSWYQQVLGQGPQFIFQYYEKEERGRGNFPDRFSARQFPNYSSELNVNALLLGDSALYLCASSLVGRLMEKLFFGSGTQLSVL.

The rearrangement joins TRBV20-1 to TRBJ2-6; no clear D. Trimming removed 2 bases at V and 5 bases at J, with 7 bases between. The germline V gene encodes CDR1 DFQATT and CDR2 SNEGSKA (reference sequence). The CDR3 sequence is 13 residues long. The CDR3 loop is CSARPPWANVLTF. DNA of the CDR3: TGCAGTGCTAGACCCCCCTGGGCCAACGTCCTGACTTTC.

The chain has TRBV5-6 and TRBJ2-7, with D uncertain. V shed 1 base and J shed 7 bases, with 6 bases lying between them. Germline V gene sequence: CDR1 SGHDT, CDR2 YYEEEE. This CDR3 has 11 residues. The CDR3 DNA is TGTGCCAGCAGCTTGATCGGAGAGCAGTACTTC. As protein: CASSLIGEQYF.

The CDR3 spells CSATTSGASTDTQYF. CDR3 nucleotide sequence: TGCAGCGCCACGACTAGCGGAGCTAGCACAGATACGCAGTATTTT. The V and J genes are TRBV29-1 and TRBJ2-3; 9 positions agree with TRBD2. J lost 0 bases, V lost 7 bases, and 8 bases had no gene match. The CDR3 runs 15 residues. Per the germline V gene, CDR1 is SQVTM and CDR2 is ANQGSEA.

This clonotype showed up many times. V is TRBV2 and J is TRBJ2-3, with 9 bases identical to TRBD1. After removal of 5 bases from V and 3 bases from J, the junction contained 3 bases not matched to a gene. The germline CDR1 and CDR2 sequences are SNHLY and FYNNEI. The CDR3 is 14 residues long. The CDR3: CASSSGTGTDTQYF. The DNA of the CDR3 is TGTGCCAGCAGTTCCGGGACAGGGACAGATACGCAGTATTTT. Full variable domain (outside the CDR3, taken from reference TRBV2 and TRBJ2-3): EPEVTQTPSHQVTQMGQEVILRCVPISNHLYFYWYRQILGQKVEFLVSFYNNEISEKSEIFDDQFSVERPDGSNFTLKIRSTKLEDSAMYFCASSSGTGTDTQYFGPGTRLTVL.